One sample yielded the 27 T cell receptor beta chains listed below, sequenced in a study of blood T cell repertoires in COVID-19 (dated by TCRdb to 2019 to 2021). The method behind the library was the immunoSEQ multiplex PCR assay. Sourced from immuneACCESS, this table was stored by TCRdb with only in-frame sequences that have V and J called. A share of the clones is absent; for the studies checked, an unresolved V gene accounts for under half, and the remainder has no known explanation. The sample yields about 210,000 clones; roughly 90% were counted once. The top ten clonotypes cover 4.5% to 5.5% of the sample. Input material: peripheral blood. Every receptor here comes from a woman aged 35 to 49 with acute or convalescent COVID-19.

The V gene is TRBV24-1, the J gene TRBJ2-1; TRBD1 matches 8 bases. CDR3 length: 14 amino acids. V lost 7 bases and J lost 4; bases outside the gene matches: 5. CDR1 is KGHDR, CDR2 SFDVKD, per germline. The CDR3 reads CATSGTGEYNEQFF. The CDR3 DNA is TGTGCCACCAGCGGGACAGGAGAGTACAATGAGCAGTTCTTC.

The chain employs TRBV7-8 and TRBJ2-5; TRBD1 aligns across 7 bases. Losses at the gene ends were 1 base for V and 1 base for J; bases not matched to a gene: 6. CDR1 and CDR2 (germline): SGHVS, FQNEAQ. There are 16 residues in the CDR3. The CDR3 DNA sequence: TGTGCCAGCAGCTTAGTGGCAGGGGGACCCCAAGAGACCCAGTACTTC. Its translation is CASSLVAGGPQETQYF.

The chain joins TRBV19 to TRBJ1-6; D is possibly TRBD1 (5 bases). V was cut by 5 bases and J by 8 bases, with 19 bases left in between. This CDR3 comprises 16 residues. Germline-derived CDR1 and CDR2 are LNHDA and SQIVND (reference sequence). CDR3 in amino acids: CASSRARVFGDSPLHF. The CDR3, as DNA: TGTGCCAGTAGTCGGGCCAGGGTTTTCGGAGATTCACCCCTCCACTTT.

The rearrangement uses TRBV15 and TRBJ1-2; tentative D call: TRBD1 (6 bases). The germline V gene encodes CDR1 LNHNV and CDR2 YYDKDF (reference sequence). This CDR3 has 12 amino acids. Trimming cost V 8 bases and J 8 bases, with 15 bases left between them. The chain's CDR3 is CATWGGGGGYTF. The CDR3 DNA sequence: TGTGCCACCTGGGGAGGGGGAGGCGGCTACACCTTC.

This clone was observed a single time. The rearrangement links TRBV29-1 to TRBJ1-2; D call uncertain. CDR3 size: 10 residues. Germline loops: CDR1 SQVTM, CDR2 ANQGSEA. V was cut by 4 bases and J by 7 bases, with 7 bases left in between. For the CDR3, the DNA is TGCAGCGTTGTGGGGAGTGGCTACACCTTC. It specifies CSVVGSGYTF.

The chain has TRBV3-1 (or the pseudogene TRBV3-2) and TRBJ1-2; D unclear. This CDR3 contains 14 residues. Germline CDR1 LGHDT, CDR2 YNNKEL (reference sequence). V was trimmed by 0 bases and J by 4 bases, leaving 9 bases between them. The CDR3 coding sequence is TGTGCCAGCAGCCAAGATAGCACCATCTATGGCTACACCTTC. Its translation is CASSQDSTIYGYTF.

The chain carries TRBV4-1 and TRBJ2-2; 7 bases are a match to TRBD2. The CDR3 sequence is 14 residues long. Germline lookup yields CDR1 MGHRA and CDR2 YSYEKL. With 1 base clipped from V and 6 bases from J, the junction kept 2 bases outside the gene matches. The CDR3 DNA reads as TGCGCCAGCAGCCAAGTGGGGGGGGCCGGGGAGCTGTTTTTT. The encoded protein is CASSQVGGAGELFF.

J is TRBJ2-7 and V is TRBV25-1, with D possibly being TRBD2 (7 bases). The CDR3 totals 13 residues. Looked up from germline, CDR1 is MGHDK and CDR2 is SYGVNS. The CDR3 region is CASSESIGGATRV. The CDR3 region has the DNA TGTGCCAGCAGTGAATCGATAGGGGGGGCGACTCGCGTC.

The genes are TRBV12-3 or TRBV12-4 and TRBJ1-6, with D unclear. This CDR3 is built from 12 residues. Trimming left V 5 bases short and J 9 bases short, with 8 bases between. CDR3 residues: CASSQLGSPLHF. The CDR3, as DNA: TGTGCCAGCAGTCAACTAGGTTCACCCCTCCACTTT.

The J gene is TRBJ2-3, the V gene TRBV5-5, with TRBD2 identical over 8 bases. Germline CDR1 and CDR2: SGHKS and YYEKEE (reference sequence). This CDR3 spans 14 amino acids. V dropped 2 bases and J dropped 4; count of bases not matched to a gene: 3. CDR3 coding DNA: TGTGCCAGCAGCTTAGGTAGCGGGGCAGATACGCAGTATTTT. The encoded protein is CASSLGSGADTQYF. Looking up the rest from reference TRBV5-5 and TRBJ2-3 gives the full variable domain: DAGVTQSPTHLIKTRGQQVTLRCSPISGHKSVSWYQQVLGQGPQFIFQYYEKEERGRGNFPDRFSARQFPNYSSELNVNALLLGDSALYLCASSLGSGADTQYFGPGTRLTVL.

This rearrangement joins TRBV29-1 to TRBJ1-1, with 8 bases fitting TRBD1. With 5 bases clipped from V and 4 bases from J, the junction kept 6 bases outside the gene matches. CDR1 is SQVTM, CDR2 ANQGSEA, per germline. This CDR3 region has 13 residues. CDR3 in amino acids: CSVPRGRTTEAFF. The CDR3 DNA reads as TGCAGCGTTCCCAGGGGGCGGACCACTGAAGCTTTCTTT.

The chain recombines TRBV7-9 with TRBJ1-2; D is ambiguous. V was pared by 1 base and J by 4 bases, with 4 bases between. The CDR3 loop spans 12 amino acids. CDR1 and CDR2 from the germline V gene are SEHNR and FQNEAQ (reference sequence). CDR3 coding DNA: TGTGCCAGCAGCTTAGGGGCCTATGGCTACACCTTC. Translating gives CASSLGAYGYTF. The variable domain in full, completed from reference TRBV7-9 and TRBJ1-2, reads DTGVSQNPRHKITKRGQNVTFRCDPISEHNRLYWYRQTLGQGPEFLTYFQNEAQLEKSRLLSDRFSAERPKGSFSTLEIQRTEQGDSAMYLCASSLGAYGYTFGSGTRLTVV.

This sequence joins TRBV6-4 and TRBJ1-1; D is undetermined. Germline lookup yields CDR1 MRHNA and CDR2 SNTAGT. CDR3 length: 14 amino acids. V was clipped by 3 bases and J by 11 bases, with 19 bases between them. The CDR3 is CASSDDEGRVGAFF. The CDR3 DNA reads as TGTGCCAGCAGTGATGATGAAGGGAGGGTAGGGGCTTTCTTT.

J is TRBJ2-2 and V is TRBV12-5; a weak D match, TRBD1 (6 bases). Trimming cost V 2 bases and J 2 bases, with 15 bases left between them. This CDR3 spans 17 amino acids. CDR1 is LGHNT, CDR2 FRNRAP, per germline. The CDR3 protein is CASGLSQGSKNTGELFF. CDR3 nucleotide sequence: TGTGCTAGTGGTTTGTCCCAGGGGTCTAAAAACACCGGGGAGCTGTTTTTT. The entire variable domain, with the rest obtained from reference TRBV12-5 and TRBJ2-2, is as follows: DARVTQTPRHKVTEMGQEVTMRCQPILGHNTVFWYRQTMMQGLELLAYFRNRAPLDDSGMPKDRFSAEMPDATLATLKIQPSEPRDSAVYFCASGLSQGSKNTGELFFGEGSRLTVL.

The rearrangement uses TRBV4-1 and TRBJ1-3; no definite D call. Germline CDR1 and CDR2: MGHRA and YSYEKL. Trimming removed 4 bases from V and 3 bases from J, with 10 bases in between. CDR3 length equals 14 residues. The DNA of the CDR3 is TGCGCCAGCAGCCCCCTGAGTCATGGAAACACCATATATTTT. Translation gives CASSPLSHGNTIYF.

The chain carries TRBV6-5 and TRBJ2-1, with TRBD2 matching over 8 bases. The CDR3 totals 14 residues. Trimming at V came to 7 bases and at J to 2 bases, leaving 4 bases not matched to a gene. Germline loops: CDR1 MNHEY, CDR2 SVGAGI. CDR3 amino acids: CASKSGGTYNEQFF. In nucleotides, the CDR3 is TGTGCCAGCAAAAGCGGGGGAACCTACAATGAGCAGTTCTTC.

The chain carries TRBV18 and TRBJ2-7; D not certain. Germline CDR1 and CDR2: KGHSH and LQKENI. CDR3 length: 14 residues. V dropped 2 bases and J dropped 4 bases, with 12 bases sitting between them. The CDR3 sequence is CASSPNQDSYEQYV. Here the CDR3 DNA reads TGTGCCAGCTCACCAAACCAGGATTCGTACGAGCAGTACGTC.

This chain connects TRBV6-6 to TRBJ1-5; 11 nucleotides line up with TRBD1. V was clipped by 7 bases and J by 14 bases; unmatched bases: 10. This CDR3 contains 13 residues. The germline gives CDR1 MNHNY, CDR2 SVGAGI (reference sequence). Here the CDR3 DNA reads TGTGCCAGCAAGGACAGGGGGCGCAAGGTTGAGCATTTT. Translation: CASKDRGRKVEHF.

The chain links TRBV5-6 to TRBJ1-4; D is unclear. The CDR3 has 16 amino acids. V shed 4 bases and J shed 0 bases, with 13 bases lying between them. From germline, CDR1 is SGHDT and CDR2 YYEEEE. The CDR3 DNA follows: TGTGCCAGCAGCCCCCTTTACAGTACAACTAATGAAAAACTGTTTTTT. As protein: CASSPLYSTTNEKLFF.

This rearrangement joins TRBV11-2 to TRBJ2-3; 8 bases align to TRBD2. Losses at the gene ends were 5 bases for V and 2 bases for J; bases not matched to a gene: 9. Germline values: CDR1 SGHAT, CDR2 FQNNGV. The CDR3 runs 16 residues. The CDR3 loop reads CASSLETSAYTDTQYF. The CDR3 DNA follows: TGTGCCAGCAGCCTCGAGACTAGCGCCTACACAGATACGCAGTATTTT.

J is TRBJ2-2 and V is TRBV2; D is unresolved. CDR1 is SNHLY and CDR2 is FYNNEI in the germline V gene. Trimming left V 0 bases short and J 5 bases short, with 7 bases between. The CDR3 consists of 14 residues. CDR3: CASSEAPGTGELFF. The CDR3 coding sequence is TGTGCCAGCAGTGAAGCGCCCGGGACCGGGGAGCTGTTTTTT.

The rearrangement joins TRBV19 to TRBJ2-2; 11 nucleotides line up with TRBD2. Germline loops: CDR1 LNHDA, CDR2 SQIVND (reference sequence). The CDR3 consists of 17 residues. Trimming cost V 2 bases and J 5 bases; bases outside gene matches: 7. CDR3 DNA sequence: TGTGCCAGTAGTATATCGGGGACTAGCGGTTTTACCGGGGAGCTGTTTTTT. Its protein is CASSISGTSGFTGELFF.

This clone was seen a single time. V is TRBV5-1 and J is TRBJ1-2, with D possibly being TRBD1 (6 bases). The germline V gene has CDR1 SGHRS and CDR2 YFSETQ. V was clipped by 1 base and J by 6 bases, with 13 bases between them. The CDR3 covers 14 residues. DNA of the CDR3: TGCGCCAGCAGCTTGCTTCCTAACAGGGATGGCTACACCTTC. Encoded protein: CASSLLPNRDGYTF.

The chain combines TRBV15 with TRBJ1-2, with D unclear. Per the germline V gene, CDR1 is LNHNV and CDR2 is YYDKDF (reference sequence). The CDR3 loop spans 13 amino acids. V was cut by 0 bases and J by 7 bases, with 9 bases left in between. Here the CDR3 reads CATSRDLLRGYTF. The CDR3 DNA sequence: TGTGCCACCAGCAGAGACCTCTTGCGTGGCTACACCTTC.

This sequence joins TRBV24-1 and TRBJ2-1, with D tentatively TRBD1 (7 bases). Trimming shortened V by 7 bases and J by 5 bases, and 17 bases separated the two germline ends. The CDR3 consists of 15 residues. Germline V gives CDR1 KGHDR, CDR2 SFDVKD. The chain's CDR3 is CATRPQGGKNNEQFF. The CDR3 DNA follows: TGTGCCACCAGGCCCCAGGGGGGTAAAAACAATGAGCAGTTCTTC.

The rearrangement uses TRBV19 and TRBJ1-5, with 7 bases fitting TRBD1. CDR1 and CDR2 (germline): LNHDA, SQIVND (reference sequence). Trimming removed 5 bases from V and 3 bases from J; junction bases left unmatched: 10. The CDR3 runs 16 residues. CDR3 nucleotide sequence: TGTGCCAGTAGTCCGTGGGACAGTAGGTCCAATCAGCCCCAGCATTTT. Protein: CASSPWDSRSNQPQHF. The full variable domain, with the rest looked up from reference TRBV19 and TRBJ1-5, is DGGITQSPKYLFRKEGQNVTLSCEQNLNHDAMYWYRQDPGQGLRLIYYSQIVNDFQKGDIAEGYSVSREKKESFPLTVTSAQKNPTAFYLCASSPWDSRSNQPQHFGDGTRLSIL.

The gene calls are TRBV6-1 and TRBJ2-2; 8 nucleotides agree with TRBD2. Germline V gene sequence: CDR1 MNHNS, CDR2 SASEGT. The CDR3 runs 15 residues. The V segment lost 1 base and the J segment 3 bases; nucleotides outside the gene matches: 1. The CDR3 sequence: CASSEGGGYTGELFF. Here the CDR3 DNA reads TGTGCCAGCAGTGAAGGCGGGGGGTACACCGGGGAGCTGTTTTTT.